Presented here are 8 T cell receptor beta chains from one specimen sequenced in a study of PD-1 blockade in mismatch repair-deficient tumors. TCRdb keeps only in-frame clones here, not all; method: immunoSEQ multiplex PCR. Here the sample spans roughly 110,000 clones, about 83% being singletons. The material sequenced was peripheral blood, taken about 60 weeks after starting pembrolizumab. The receptors were sampled from an adult with mismatch repair-deficient cancer.

The chain has TRBV19 and TRBJ2-1, with D unclear. The CDR3 is made up of 11 amino acids. Trimming cost V 9 bases and J 6 bases, with 9 bases left between them. Germline CDR1 LNHDA, CDR2 SQIVND (reference sequence). Written as DNA, the CDR3 is TGTGCCAGCCATAAGGGCAATGAGCAGTTCTTC. Translating it yields CASHKGNEQFF.

The rearrangement links TRBV25-1 to TRBJ1-1; TRBD1 might be the D (5 bases). The CDR3 sequence is 13 residues long. Germline V CDR1 and CDR2: MGHDK, SYGVNS. Trimming stripped 8 bases from V and 3 bases from J, with 13 bases between. CDR3 nucleotides: TGTGCCAGCCGCGGGACCTGGGACACTGAAGCTTTCTTT. This sequence encodes CASRGTWDTEAFF.

The genes are TRBV4-1 and TRBJ1-5; D remains unclear. The V and J ends lost 1 base and 2 bases respectively, with 3 bases between them. Germline CDR1 MGHRA, CDR2 YSYEKL. This CDR3 region has 13 residues. CDR3 region: CASSQVGNQPQHF. The CDR3 DNA reads as TGCGCCAGCAGCCAAGTAGGCAATCAGCCCCAGCATTTT.

The chain uses TRBV9 and TRBJ2-1; 8 bases are a match to TRBD1. The V gene's germline CDR1 is SGDLS and CDR2 YYNGEE. The length of the CDR3 is 16 residues. V lost 3 bases to trimming and J lost 3 bases; unmatched junction nucleotides: 8. This chain's CDR3 is CASSASAGTGYNEQFF. DNA of the CDR3: TGTGCCAGCAGCGCCTCGGCGGGGACAGGCTACAATGAGCAGTTCTTC.

The gene calls are TRBV6-1 and TRBJ2-3; the match to TRBD2 covers 7 bases. Germline CDR1 is MNHNS and CDR2 is SASEGT. V was clipped by 5 bases and J by 0 bases; unmatched bases: 5. This CDR3 comprises 15 residues. The CDR3 DNA reads as TGTGCCAGCAGTAGGGCTAGCGGTAGCACAGATACGCAGTATTTT. It specifies CASSRASGSTDTQYF.

This chain connects TRBV7-9 to TRBJ1-1; a weak D match, TRBD1 (5 bases). The V gene's germline CDR1 is SEHNR and CDR2 FQNEAQ (reference sequence). This CDR3 contains 15 residues. V shed 5 bases and J shed 0 bases, with 13 bases lying between them. Here the CDR3 reads CASSLGRNMNTEAFF. The CDR3 bases are TGTGCCAGCAGCCTGGGACGGAACATGAACACTGAAGCTTTCTTT. Full variable domain (remainder filled in from reference TRBV7-9 and TRBJ1-1): DTGVSQNPRHKITKRGQNVTFRCDPISEHNRLYWYRQTLGQGPEFLTYFQNEAQLEKSRLLSDRFSAERPKGSFSTLEIQRTEQGDSAMYLCASSLGRNMNTEAFFGQGTRLTVV.

In its sample, this clone was seen once. The chain has TRBV5-1 and TRBJ2-7, with 10 bases identical to TRBD2. From germline, CDR1 is SGHRS and CDR2 YFSETQ. The CDR3 consists of 16 residues. The V segment lost 4 bases and the J segment 1 base; nucleotides outside the gene matches: 8. DNA for the CDR3: TGCGCCAGCAGCCCACTAGCTAGCGGGAGTTCCTACGAGCAGTACTTC. The encoded protein is CASSPLASGSSYEQYF.

This chain connects TRBV11-2 to TRBJ2-1; D is uncertain. Trimming removed 4 bases from V and 5 bases from J, with 15 bases in between. The CDR3 sequence is 15 residues long. The V gene's germline CDR1 is SGHAT and CDR2 FQNNGV. The CDR3 bases are TGTGCCAGCAGCTATTTTCAGGAGTCCAACAATGAGCAGTTCTTC. It codes for CASSYFQESNNEQFF.